This T cell receptor (beta chain) was recovered during a study of cytomegalovirus exposure and HLA in healthy donors. Study details: It was reported in a later analysis that the 90 to 150 validation repertoires used the same platform as the approximately 670 first-cohort repertoires.

Study results and limitations: The study flagged approximately 180 TCR beta chains as cytomegalovirus-associated.

The assay was immunoSEQ multiplex PCR, and TCRdb's table has in-frame clones only and misses some. This sample has 150,000 to 200,000 clones, with 85% found just once. With regard to this clone: Antigen specificity is unknown.

Germline assignment: CDR1 SGHTA and CDR2 FQGNSA. The V end was cut by 1 base, the J end by 0 bases, with 10 bases between. This CDR3 is built from 16 residues. The sequenced material came from PBMCs. This clonotype was sampled from a man aged 18 to 35 in good health and CMV-seropositive. The V gene is TRBV7-2, the J gene TRBJ2-1, with D perhaps matching TRBD2 (6 bases). The CDR3 spells CASSLVGGSSYNEQFF. CDR3 bases: TGTGCCAGCAGCTTAGTTGGGGGGAGCTCCTACAATGAGCAGTTCTTC.